This entry lists 9 T cell receptor beta chains sequenced from one sample in a study of neurological immune-mediated disorders. TCRdb re-analysed the 5' RACE reads in MiXCR, keeping a single row per CDR3 protein. The sample carries 45,000 to 55,000 distinct CDR3 sequences, over 3% recorded once. Sequencing was carried out using PBMCs. The receptors come from a man aged 40-50 years with multiple sclerosis.

This clonotype was seen many times. The J gene is TRBJ2-7, the V gene TRBV29-1, with D perhaps matching TRBD1 (6 bases). Trimming cost V 4 bases and J 2 bases, with 12 bases left between them. Germline loops: CDR1 SQVTM, CDR2 ANQGSEA. The CDR3 extends over 13 amino acids. The CDR3 bases are TGCAGCGTTGCTGGACAGAGTACCTACGAGCAGTACTTC. This encodes CSVAGQSTYEQYF.

In its sample, this clonotype was seen many times. The gene calls are TRBV3-1 and TRBJ2-2, with 8 positions matching TRBD1. V was pared by 4 bases and J by 1 base, with 11 bases of the junction left unmatched. This CDR3 comprises 18 residues. Germline CDR1 LGHDT, CDR2 YNNKEL (reference sequence). CDR3 loop: CASSLFLGQGGNTGELFF. Written as DNA, the CDR3 is TGTGCCAGCAGCCTTTTCCTAGGACAGGGCGGGAACACCGGGGAGCTGTTTTTT.

As to this clonotype: A much larger clone differs from this one at a single base, so this may be a read error. This chain connects TRBV20-1 to TRBJ2-2, with D hard to call. CDR1 and CDR2 from the germline V gene are DFQATT and SNEGSKA (reference sequence). V lost 3 bases to trimming and J lost 6 bases, with 14 bases between them. CDR3 size: 14 residues. Written as DNA, the CDR3 is TGCAGTGCTAGTAGAGGCGAATCCTCCGGGGAGCTGTTTTTT. Encoded protein: CSASRGESSGELFF.

This clonotype was observed many times. This chain connects TRBV15 to TRBJ1-5; possible D gene TRBD1, 6 bases. Germline V gene sequence: CDR1 LNHNV, CDR2 YYDKDF (reference sequence). The germline V and J ends were trimmed by 0 bases and 9 bases, with 15 bases remaining between them. CDR3 size: 15 residues. CDR3 nucleotide sequence: TGTGCCACCAGCAGAGATAGTAGGGGGGGGTGGCCCCAGCATTTT. Its translation is CATSRDSRGGWPQHF.

This clonotype was recorded at least ten times. V usage is TRBV20-1 and J usage is TRBJ2-7, with D perhaps being TRBD1 or TRBD2 (5 bases each). The CDR3 runs 12 residues. CDR1 is DFQATT and CDR2 is SNEGSKA in the germline V gene (reference sequence). Trimming shortened V by 3 bases and J by 5 bases, and 11 bases separated the two germline ends. The CDR3 sequence: CSASKQGDEQYF. CDR3 DNA: TGCAGTGCTAGTAAGCAGGGAGACGAGCAGTACTTC.

In this sample, this clonotype turned up many times. The chain joins TRBV14 to TRBJ2-7; D is unresolved. The length of the CDR3 is 14 residues. Germline V gene sequence: CDR1 SGHDN, CDR2 FVKESK. Between the trimmed V and J ends, which lost 1 base and 6 bases, there was a span of 13 bases. The CDR3 spells CASSQARTLGEQYF. The CDR3 bases are TGTGCCAGCAGCCAAGCCAGGACCCTTGGCGAGCAGTACTTC.

This clonotype was observed at least ten times. CDR3 residues: CSARAEPAGENSPLHF. CDR3 nucleotides: TGCAGTGCTAGGGCGGAACCCGCGGGAGAGAATTCACCCCTCCACTTT. The chain links TRBV20-1 to TRBJ1-6, with D uncertain. The germline gives CDR1 DFQATT, CDR2 SNEGSKA (reference sequence). The germline V and J ends were trimmed by 3 bases and 7 bases, with 19 bases remaining between them. The CDR3 covers 16 residues.

There are many counts of this clonotype. The chain carries TRBV10-3 and TRBJ2-5; D gene ambiguous. The CDR3 totals 16 residues. CDR1 ENHRY and CDR2 SYGVKD come from the germline V gene. Trimming left V 0 bases short and J 2 bases short, with 13 bases between. CDR3 amino acids: CAISESTGLGQETQYF. CDR3 nucleotides: TGTGCCATCAGTGAGTCGACTGGGCTTGGGCAAGAGACCCAGTACTTC.

Ten or more counts support this clonotype. The chain joins TRBV18 to TRBJ1-1; TRBD1 agrees at 8 bases. The CDR3 is 13 residues long. The germline V gene encodes CDR1 KGHSH and CDR2 LQKENI. Trimming took 4 bases from V and 7 from J; bases not matched to a gene: 5. CDR3 sequence reads: CASSLDREGEAFF. The CDR3 nucleotides read TGTGCCAGCTCACTGGACAGGGAGGGTGAAGCTTTCTTT.